This TCR beta chain emerged from a study of T cells in Graves' hyperthyroidism and ophthalmopathy. This clonotype was recorded at least ten times. The antigen is undetermined. Researchers amplified the TCR beta CDR3 regions from RNA transcripts. The HTBI primer set drove a first-round RT-PCR of the TCR CDR3. TCRdb recomputed calls from the multiplex PCR reads with MiXCR, one row per CDR3 protein. The sample has under 450,000 distinct CDR3 sequences, around a sixth seen once. Study-wide results and limits: Expanded thyroid clonotypes (above 0.001) were mostly also found in blood.

Graves' hyperthyroidism without ophthalmopathy progression within 18 months was termed stable. Germline V gene data show CDR1 as MNHNS and CDR2 as SASEGT. The CDR3 has 14 amino acids. With 10 bases clipped from V and 6 bases from J, the junction kept 11 bases outside the gene matches. Sequenced material: blood. This clonotype was obtained from a woman under 30 with Graves' hyperthyroidism. This chain connects TRBV6-1 to TRBJ1-4, with TRBD1 matching over 7 bases. CDR3 residues: CAILTRDSHEKLFF. Here the CDR3 DNA reads TGTGCCATCCTTACCCGGGACAGTCATGAAAAACTGTTTTTT.